The 14 T cell receptor beta chains given below trace back to one sample, sequenced in a study of beta chain features in type 1 diabetes listed by TCRdb under 2018. Receptors were amplified or captured by the immunoSEQ multiplex PCR assay. The High Capacity cDNA Reverse Transcription Kit was used to reverse transcribe all of the isolated RNA, meaning that expressed TCRB transcripts were what got sequenced. TCRdb mirrors the immuneACCESS table, restricted to in-frame sequences. Some clones are absent from its copies; in checked studies, under half trace to an unresolved V gene, and the reason for the others is unknown. The table for this sample lists 680,000 or so clones; 15% to 19% of them were counted only once. Jointly, the top ten make up around 0.1% of the sample. The material sequenced was naive CD4+ T cells from blood. The intended sense of this specimen's cell subset or site label: true naive CD4+ T cells. The receptor set was obtained from a man aged 18 to 30 in good health.

This clone was counted between two and nine times. The chain is built from TRBV10-3 and TRBJ1-2; 10 positions match TRBD1. CDR3 size: 14 residues. CDR1 and CDR2 (germline): ENHRY, SYGVKD. V trimming: 10 bases; J trimming: 1 base; junction bases outside the gene matches: 6. The DNA of the CDR3 is TGTGCCACCACGGACAGGGGGGATAACTATGGCTACACCTTC. It specifies CATTDRGDNYGYTF.

This clone has just a few counts. Since the CDR3 does not end with the conserved phenylalanine or tryptophan, this likely comes from a read error. It is unclear where the CDR3 begins or ends on the DNA, so no DNA is shown, and the CDR3 is as TCRdb lists it. V is TRBV21-1 and J is TRBJ2-4. TRBV21-1 corresponds to a pseudogene. The CDR3 has 9 amino acids, counting both end residues. This CDR3 is CASSDERGI.

The genes are TRBV7-8 and TRBJ2-2; D unresolved. V was shortened by 1 base and J by 4 bases, with 13 bases between the two germline ends. The CDR3 is made up of 16 amino acids. The germline V gene has CDR1 SGHVS and CDR2 FQNEAQ. This chain's CDR3 is CASSLVRDTGTGELFF. Written as DNA, the CDR3 is TGTGCCAGCAGCTTAGTACGAGACACGGGCACCGGGGAGCTGTTTTTT.

This clone was recorded a few times. This sequence joins TRBV2 and TRBJ2-1; 7 nucleotides match TRBD2. V shed 8 bases and J 0 bases; nucleotides not matched to a gene: 7. The CDR3 length is 15 residues. CDR1 and CDR2 from the germline V gene are SNHLY and FYNNEI. The CDR3 bases are TGTGCCAGCCCCGGAGCGGGGAGCTCCTACAATGAGCAGTTCTTC. It encodes CASPGAGSSYNEQFF.

V and J are TRBV19 and TRBJ2-5; D not certain. The germline V and J ends were trimmed by 3 bases and 6 bases, with 14 bases remaining between them. This CDR3 is 14 amino acids long. Germline CDR1 and CDR2: LNHDA and SQIVND (reference sequence). Written as DNA, the CDR3 is TGTGCCAGTAGTATGGTGGCAGGTGGGCAGACCCAGTACTTC. This translates into CASSMVAGGQTQYF.

A few counts support this clone. This rearrangement joins TRBV7-2 to TRBJ1-4; the match to TRBD1 covers 7 bases. Per germline, CDR1 SGHTA and CDR2 FQGNSA. The CDR3 loop spans 17 amino acids. Trimming at V came to 4 bases and at J to 13 bases, leaving 21 bases not matched to a gene. The CDR3 sequence is CASSYRGTVGRNSTLFF. The DNA of the CDR3 is TGTGCCAGCAGCTACCGCGGGACAGTGGGAAGGAACTCAACACTGTTTTTT.

This clone was counted a few times. The chain links TRBV9 to TRBJ2-5, with 8 positions matching TRBD2. TRBJ2-7 explains the end of the DNA better; the J call may be wrong. The CDR3 is 14 residues long. Germline CDR1 and CDR2: SGDLS and YYNGEE. CDR3 sequence reads: CASSTSGSGYEQYF. For the CDR3, the DNA is TGTGCCAGCAGCACAAGCGGGAGTGGATACGAGCAGTACTTC.

The V call is TRBV7-2, the J call TRBJ2-7, with 7 positions matching TRBD1. Germline-derived CDR1 and CDR2 are SGHTA and FQGNSA. The CDR3 contains 15 residues. Trimming removed 4 bases from V and 2 bases from J; junction bases left unmatched: 8. The CDR3 DNA follows: TGTGCCAGCAGCTCAGCCGGGACAGTTGCCTACGAGCAGTACTTC. This gives the protein CASSSAGTVAYEQYF.

This clone was seen only a few times. The chain uses TRBV5-5 and TRBJ2-3; 8 bases match TRBD1. The CDR3 runs to 14 residues. Germline V CDR1 and CDR2: SGHKS, YYEKEE (reference sequence). Losses at the gene ends were 4 bases for V and 3 bases for J; bases not matched to a gene: 4. The CDR3 nucleotides read TGTGCCAGCAGCCGCCGGACAGGGACAGATACGCAGTATTTT. Encoded protein: CASSRRTGTDTQYF.

The rearrangement uses TRBV9 and TRBJ1-2; D is unresolved. This CDR3 is 15 amino acids long. The germline V gene has CDR1 SGDLS and CDR2 YYNGEE. The V gene lost 1 base and the J gene lost 1 base, with 11 bases spanning the gap. The CDR3 loop is CASSVRTEFNYGYTF. The CDR3 coding sequence is TGTGCCAGCAGCGTAAGGACGGAGTTTAACTATGGCTACACCTTC.

The chain recombines TRBV4-1 with TRBJ1-3; no reliable D call. CDR1 MGHRA and CDR2 YSYEKL come from the germline V gene. The CDR3 spans 15 residues. V shed 1 base and J shed 1 base, with 8 bases lying between them. The chain's CDR3 is CASSQGQASGNTIYF. CDR3 coding DNA: TGCGCCAGCAGCCAAGGCCAAGCGTCTGGAAACACCATATATTTT.

CDR3 bases: TGTGCCAGCAGTTCGGGTCAGCCCCAGCATTTT. Protein product: CASSSGQPQHF. The chain couples TRBV6-6 to TRBJ1-5; the D is unclear. Germline CDR1 is MNHNY and CDR2 is SVGAGI (reference sequence). This CDR3 is built from 11 residues. The V end was cut by 4 bases, the J end by 6 bases, with 4 bases between.

This clone came up a few times. The chain employs TRBV2 and TRBJ1-1, with TRBD1 matching 10 bases. Germline V gives CDR1 SNHLY, CDR2 FYNNEI. V lost 7 bases, J lost 9 bases, and 5 bases stayed unmatched. This CDR3 has 12 amino acids. The CDR3 loop reads CASTWTGGKAFF. CDR3 sequence (DNA): TGTGCCAGCACGTGGACAGGGGGTAAAGCTTTCTTT.

With respect to this clone: Other nucleotide sequences from this sample produce the same CDR3. V usage is TRBV9 and J usage is TRBJ2-5; D is unclear. The germline V gene has CDR1 SGDLS and CDR2 YYNGEE. Trimming cost V 0 bases and J 1 base, with 7 bases left between them. CDR3 length: 14 residues. The CDR3 region is CASSVAASQETQYF. CDR3 nucleotides: TGTGCCAGCAGCGTAGCTGCCAGCCAAGAGACCCAGTACTTC.